The 6 T cell receptor beta chains listed next were all sequenced from one sample in a study of blood T cells in healthy people across ages. The second PCR ran about 6 to 12 cycles with a sample-barcoded 5' primer and J-beta primers. TCRdb re-called the 5' RACE reads with MiXCR, one entry per CDR3 protein. This table has about 800,000 distinct CDR3 sequences, roughly 25% appearing once. The same sample was also studied in work on T cells of mothers and their children.

The material sequenced was blood. The receptor set was obtained from a boy aged 10-17 years in good health.

The rearrangement links TRBV5-1 to TRBJ2-5, with D possibly matching TRBD1 (6 bases). Trimming cost V 3 bases and J 5 bases, with 14 bases left between them. Germline V gives CDR1 SGHRS, CDR2 YFSETQ. This CDR3 comprises 14 residues. Here the CDR3 DNA reads TGCGCCAGCAGCTGGCAGGGGCCGGAGGAGACCCAGTACTTC. This sequence encodes CASSWQGPEETQYF.

There are a few counts of this clonotype. The chain recombines TRBV12-3 or TRBV12-4 with TRBJ1-4; D gene ambiguous. The CDR3 covers 17 residues. V was shortened by 4 bases and J by 3 bases, with 18 bases between the two germline ends. The CDR3 DNA is TGTGCCAGCAGTTGGAGGCAGCAGTTCCTTTCTAATGAAAAACTGTTTTTT. This sequence encodes CASSWRQQFLSNEKLFF.

The CDR3 here is CASDTGMGRTGANVLTF. The CDR3 nucleotides read TGTGCCAGCGATACCGGAATGGGAAGGACTGGGGCCAACGTCCTGACTTTC. The chain recombines TRBV6-2 or TRBV6-3 with TRBJ2-6; no definite D call. Trimming left V 8 bases short and J 2 bases short, with 19 bases between. Looked up from germline, CDR1 is MNHEY and CDR2 is SVGEGT. CDR3 length: 17 residues.

The chain recombines TRBV20-1 with TRBJ2-7, with D unclear. The germline V and J ends were trimmed by 2 bases and 0 bases, with 5 bases remaining between them. The CDR3 runs to 12 residues. Germline CDR1 reads DFQATT; CDR2 reads SNEGSKA (reference sequence). In DNA, the CDR3 is TGCAGTGCTAGATACAGCTCCTACGAGCAGTACTTC. Amino acids: CSARYSSYEQYF.

For this clonotype: An end of the junction differs from the germline gene, which may be a read error. The V and J genes are TRBV11-1 and TRBJ1-2; the D gene is possibly TRBD1 (5 bases). The CDR3 covers 15 residues. CDR1 and CDR2 (germline): SGHAT, FQDESV (reference sequence). The CDR3: CASSVSDGGDYGYAF. The CDR3 DNA sequence: TGTGCCAGCAGCGTATCGGACGGGGGAGACTATGGCTACGCCTTC.

This clonotype has ten or more counts. The chain links TRBV29-1 to TRBJ1-2; 7 bases agree with TRBD1. CDR3 length: 13 residues. With V trimmed by 4 bases and J by 6 bases, 8 bases remained unmatched. Per germline, CDR1 SQVTM and CDR2 ANQGSEA. CDR3 amino acids: CSVASGTANGYTF. The CDR3 coding sequence is TGCAGCGTTGCATCCGGGACAGCTAATGGCTACACCTTC.